The present entry profiles one T cell receptor (beta chain) with its context. Its target is unknown. Germline V lookup: CDR1 ENHRY, CDR2 SYGVKD. This CDR3 is 15 amino acids long. Trimming cost V 3 bases and J 6 bases, with 15 bases left between them. The authors prepared the TCRbeta library with unique molecular identifiers. MiXCR, run by TCRdb on the PCR reads, gives a single entry per CDR3 protein. Of 500,000 or so distinct CDR3 sequences listed, 9.5% to 12% are singletons. This sample was included in a study of T-cell reconstitution after alpha-beta-depleted transplantation in children. Broader study findings: Newly produced T cells mostly accounted for T-cell counts and diversity one year post-transplant. At around two months after transplant, the alpha-beta T cells were reportedly derived from several hundred expanded clones that came from non-depleted graft cells.

This sequence was found in a female patient aged 2 to 10 who had a stem cell transplant for aplastic anemia, so the T cells may come from the graft donor. The starting material was PBMCs, mostly from graft donor cells, obtained 180 days after TCRalphabeta/CD19-depleted stem cell transplant. The J gene is TRBJ1-5, the V gene TRBV10-3; possible D gene TRBD1, 6 bases. The chain's CDR3 is CAISDSMGAGQPQHF. The CDR3 nucleotides are TGTGCCATCAGTGACTCGATGGGGGCAGGTCAGCCCCAGCATTTT.